The entry that follows covers one T cell receptor (beta chain) sequence. TCRdb's table, derived via immunoSEQ multiplex PCR, lists solely in-frame clones and lacks some. The sample includes around 47,000 clones, 84% of them seen just once. There are 15 residues in the CDR3. Trimming took 2 bases from V and 2 from J; bases not matched to a gene: 4. Looked up from germline, CDR1 is SGHTS and CDR2 is YDEGEE. The data were obtained in a study of blood T cell repertoires in COVID-19. The overall study: Samples came from the United States, Italy and Spain, spanning acute and convalescent COVID-19.

This receptor was identified in a human donor in a cohort sampled during active COVID-19. What was sequenced was peripheral blood. This rearrangement joins TRBV5-8 to TRBJ2-5; TRBD2 matches 9 bases. The CDR3 spells CASSFQRGEQETQYF. The CDR3 bases are TGTGCCAGCAGCTTCCAGCGGGGGGAGCAAGAGACCCAGTACTTC.